Below are 30 T cell receptor beta chains sequenced from a single sample in a study of liver allograft versus peripheral blood T cells. Overall study context: Peripheral blood of the recipients supplied T cell receptor repertoires that were compared with those in transplanted livers.

TCRdb re-called the reads with MiXCR, one entry per CDR3 protein. The sample lists 2,000 or so distinct CDR3 sequences; about 16% were seen once. These receptors all stem from a human patient who had a liver transplant. Some T cells may originate from the graft donor.

By frequency in the sample, this clonotype is large. The chain has TRBV12-3 or TRBV12-4 and TRBJ1-5; tentatively, D is TRBD1 (6 bases). There are 15 residues in the CDR3. Trimming cost V 3 bases and J 2 bases, with 11 bases left between them. The CDR3 nucleotides are TGTGCCAGCAGTTTCCAGGCAGGGGGCAATCAGCCCCAGCATTTT. It yields the protein CASSFQAGGNQPQHF.

This clonotype is categorized as medium-sized. The chain carries TRBV20-1 and TRBJ1-2; possibly TRBD1 for D (6 bases). Trimming removed 3 bases at V and 0 bases at J, with 8 bases between. CDR1 is DFQATT and CDR2 is SNEGSKA in the germline V gene (reference sequence). This CDR3 is 13 amino acids long. CDR3: CSARDSSNYGYTF. CDR3 DNA sequence: TGCAGTGCTAGGGACAGTTCTAACTATGGCTACACCTTC.

Within the sample, this clonotype is medium-sized. The chain joins TRBV9 to TRBJ1-3; D unclear. Deletions cut 4 bases from V and 1 base from J, with 0 bases between. Germline V gene data show CDR1 as SGDLS and CDR2 as YYNGEE. CDR3 length: 11 residues. CDR3 protein: CASSSGNTIYF. The CDR3 DNA is TGTGCCAGCAGCTCTGGAAACACCATATATTTT.

By sample fraction, this clonotype is large. This chain connects TRBV6-6 to TRBJ2-1; D may be TRBD2 (6 bases). This CDR3 has 14 amino acids. Germline CDR1 MNHNY, CDR2 SVGAGI (reference sequence). V lost 11 bases to trimming and J lost 8 bases, with 22 bases between them. The CDR3 sequence: CASSSTGVVHEQFF. Written as DNA, the CDR3 is TGTGCCTCGTCGTCGACGGGAGTAGTCCATGAGCAGTTCTTC.

By sample fraction, this clonotype is medium-sized (0.01 to 0.1%). The rearrangement links TRBV12-5 to TRBJ2-7, with no clear D. Germline-derived CDR1 and CDR2 are LGHNT and FRNRAP. The CDR3 is 16 amino acids. Trimming removed 3 bases from V and 2 bases from J, with 17 bases in between. The CDR3 nucleotides are TGTGCTAGTGGTTTATCCCCGTTACAGTGCCCCTACGAGCAGTACGTC. This translates into CASGLSPLQCPYEQYV.

This clonotype was detected only a few times. The rearrangement links TRBV6-2 or TRBV6-3 to TRBJ2-5; no definite D call. CDR3 length: 12 amino acids. CDR1 is MNHEY, CDR2 SVGEGT, per germline. Deletions cut 3 bases from V and 6 bases from J, with 8 bases between. The CDR3 region has the DNA TGTGCCAGCAGTTATGGCCCCAAGACCCAGTACTTC. It yields the protein CASSYGPKTQYF.

Within the sample, this clonotype is medium-sized. V usage is TRBV5-4 and J usage is TRBJ2-2; TRBD2 agrees at 7 bases. V lost 3 bases to trimming and J lost 1 base; unmatched junction nucleotides: 6. Germline CDR1 is SGHNT and CDR2 is YYREEE (reference sequence). This CDR3 has 16 amino acids. The CDR3 region is CASSWGGVVNTGELFF. CDR3 sequence (DNA): TGTGCCAGCAGCTGGGGGGGGGTCGTGAACACCGGGGAGCTGTTTTTT.

By share, this clonotype counts as medium-sized. The chain is built from TRBV29-1 and TRBJ2-3; 7 bases map to TRBD1. The CDR3 sequence is 14 residues long. V lost 8 bases and J lost 0; bases outside the gene matches: 8. Germline assignment: CDR1 SQVTM and CDR2 ANQGSEA. CDR3 DNA: TGCAGCACTAGAACAGGGGCTAGCACAGATACGCAGTATTTT. Translation: CSTRTGASTDTQYF.

This chain links TRBV7-2 with TRBJ2-7; D call uncertain. The V and J ends lost 5 bases and 5 bases respectively, with 13 bases between them. Germline CDR1 SGHTA, CDR2 FQGNSA. The CDR3 length is 13 residues. This CDR3 is CASSRPPSDEQYF. The CDR3 DNA is TGTGCCAGCAGCCGACCCCCAAGTGACGAGCAGTACTTC.

This clonotype qualifies as medium-sized (0.01 to 0.1%). The rearrangement links TRBV18 to TRBJ2-1, with TRBD2 matching over 7 bases. The CDR3 loop spans 15 amino acids. Germline lookup yields CDR1 KGHSH and CDR2 LQKENI. V shed 8 bases and J 3 bases; nucleotides not matched to a gene: 10. The CDR3 DNA reads as TGTGCCAGCACCCTCCGGGCGGGGGACTACAATGAGCAGTTCTTC. Protein: CASTLRAGDYNEQFF.

This clonotype is labeled as medium-sized. The chain has TRBV11-3 and TRBJ2-1, with 10 nucleotides matching TRBD2. The CDR3 contains 15 residues. V lost 3 bases and J lost 8; bases outside the gene matches: 7. Germline V gives CDR1 SGHNT, CDR2 YENEEA. Here the CDR3 DNA reads TGTGCCAGCAGCTTTAGTAGCGGGGGGTCTTATGAGCAGTTCTTC. Protein: CASSFSSGGSYEQFF.

In its sample, this clonotype ranks as medium-sized (0.01 to 0.1%). This chain links TRBV18 with TRBJ2-3; D might be TRBD2 (6 bases). Per germline, CDR1 KGHSH and CDR2 LQKENI. Between the trimmed V and J ends, which lost 3 bases and 4 bases, there was a span of 11 bases. CDR3 length: 14 residues. The CDR3 spells CASSPPGVADTQYF. The CDR3 DNA reads TGTGCCAGCTCACCCCCGGGGGTGGCAGATACGCAGTATTTT.

This clonotype was observed a handful of times. The chain carries TRBV20-1 and TRBJ2-5; D not resolved. Germline lookup yields CDR1 DFQATT and CDR2 SNEGSKA (reference sequence). Trimming shortened V by 1 base and J by 3 bases, and 3 bases separated the two germline ends. The CDR3 is 11 residues long. The chain's CDR3 is CSARVEETQYF. The CDR3 region has the DNA TGCAGTGCTAGAGTGGAAGAGACCCAGTACTTC.

This clonotype was recorded a few times. The chain combines TRBV10-1 with TRBJ1-2; 8 nucleotides line up with TRBD1. The CDR3 is made up of 11 amino acids. Losses at the gene ends were 9 bases for V and 6 bases for J; bases not matched to a gene: 3. Germline lookup yields CDR1 WNHNN and CDR2 SYGVQD (reference sequence). DNA for the CDR3: TGCGCCAGGACAGGGGTGAATGGCTACACCTTC. Its translation: CARTGVNGYTF.

This clonotype is judged medium-sized. The V and J genes are TRBV11-3 and TRBJ2-7, with D unclear. This CDR3 is 14 amino acids long. Germline V gene data show CDR1 as SGHNT and CDR2 as YENEEA. V lost 6 bases and J lost 2, with 14 bases in between. CDR3 coding DNA: TGTGCCAGCAGTCTAGGGTACGGTGCCTACGAGCAGTACGTC. Translated, it gives CASSLGYGAYEQYV.

By its share, this clonotype is medium-sized (0.01 to 0.1%). This chain connects TRBV11-2 to TRBJ1-6; the D is unclear. There are 14 residues in the CDR3. With 4 bases removed from V and 7 bases from J, the gap between germline ends came to 11 bases. Germline CDR1 reads SGHAT; CDR2 reads FQNNGV. CDR3 DNA: TGTGCCAGCAGCTCTCCCCGTGGAAATTCACCCCTCCACTTT. This sequence encodes CASSSPRGNSPLHF.

Judged by abundance, this clonotype is medium-sized. The genes are TRBV19 and TRBJ2-7; D may be TRBD1 (6 bases). The CDR3 contains 14 residues. Per germline, CDR1 LNHDA and CDR2 SQIVND (reference sequence). Trimming left V 3 bases short and J 3 bases short, with 12 bases between. The CDR3 sequence: CASSIRTEFYEQYF. In DNA, the CDR3 is TGTGCCAGTAGTATTCGGACAGAGTTCTACGAGCAGTACTTC.

In regard to this clonotype: It is likely a read error: a sequence one base away is far more abundant. The chain joins TRBV12-3 or TRBV12-4 to TRBJ2-7; 9 bases are shared with TRBD1. This CDR3 comprises 14 residues. V gave up 5 bases and J gave up 4 bases; unmatched junction bases: 6. CDR3 DNA sequence: TGTGCCAGCAGTCGACAGGGGGGGTCTTACGAGCAGTACTTC. It yields the protein CASSRQGGSYEQYF.

The chain couples TRBV3-1 to TRBJ1-1; perhaps TRBD1 as D (6 bases). Germline V gene data show CDR1 as LGHDT and CDR2 as YNNKEL (reference sequence). CDR3 length equals 14 residues. V was trimmed by 4 bases and J by 5 bases, leaving 14 bases between them. The CDR3 sequence: CASSRGASWTEAFF. The CDR3 DNA is TGTGCCAGCAGCCGGGGGGCGAGTTGGACTGAAGCTTTCTTT.

Judged by abundance, this clonotype is medium-sized. The chain employs TRBV13 and TRBJ1-1; D possibly corresponds to TRBD1 (6 bases). The germline V gene encodes CDR1 PRHDT and CDR2 FYEKMQ (reference sequence). The V end lost 3 bases, the J end lost 1 base, and 9 bases lay between the germline ends. There are 14 residues in the CDR3. CDR3 coding DNA: TGTGCCAGCAGCTTGGACAGCCAGAACACTGAAGCTTTCTTT. Its translation is CASSLDSQNTEAFF.

By its share, this clonotype is medium-sized. The chain couples TRBV5-1 to TRBJ1-2; no clear D gene. CDR3 length: 14 residues. Germline V CDR1 and CDR2: SGHRS, YFSETQ. Between the trimmed V and J ends, which lost 3 bases and 5 bases, there was a span of 14 bases. Here the CDR3 DNA reads TGCGCCAGCAGCTCAACAGAAGGGATGTATGGCTACACCTTC. The encoded protein is CASSSTEGMYGYTF. Full variable domain (missing parts from reference TRBV5-1 and TRBJ1-2): KAGVTQTPRYLIKTRGQQVTLSCSPISGHRSVSWYQQTPGQGLQFLFEYFSETQRNKGNFPGRFSGRQFSNSRSEMNVSTLELGDSALYLCASSSTEGMYGYTFGSGTRLTVV.

The chain joins TRBV20-1 to TRBJ1-2; TRBD1 matches at 8 bases. CDR1 is DFQATT, CDR2 SNEGSKA, per germline (reference sequence). The V gene end was trimmed by 6 bases and the J gene end by 6 bases; junction bases not matched to a gene: 9. This CDR3 has 13 residues. The CDR3 bases are TGCAGTGCCCAAACTGACAGGGGCCATGGCTACACCTTC. Its protein is CSAQTDRGHGYTF.

By share of the sample, this clonotype is medium-sized. The chain couples TRBV10-3 to TRBJ1-1; weak D call: TRBD1 (5 bases). The ends were cut back, 0 bases at V and 5 bases at J, with 13 bases in the middle. The CDR3 consists of 15 residues. Looked up from germline, CDR1 is ENHRY and CDR2 is SYGVKD. The CDR3 spells CAISESAGGITEAFF. DNA for the CDR3: TGTGCCATCAGTGAGTCAGCGGGGGGTATAACTGAAGCTTTCTTT.

This clonotype is labeled as medium-sized. The chain couples TRBV7-2 to TRBJ1-6; D remains ambiguous. Germline V CDR1 and CDR2: SGHTA, FQGNSA. The length of the CDR3 is 14 residues. The V and J ends lost 1 base and 5 bases respectively, with 6 bases between them. This CDR3 reads CASSLVEHNSPLHF. The CDR3 DNA is TGTGCCAGCAGCTTAGTCGAACATAATTCACCCCTCCACTTT.

The chain joins TRBV6-1 to TRBJ1-1; D is possibly TRBD1 (5 bases). The CDR3 totals 13 residues. Germline lookup yields CDR1 MNHNS and CDR2 SASEGT. V was trimmed by 6 bases and J by 5 bases, leaving 13 bases between them. CDR3 DNA sequence: TGTGCCAGCAGGGGACGGTCAGGGACTGAAGCTTTCTTT. It encodes CASRGRSGTEAFF.

For this clonotype: This may be a read error: a much more frequent sequence differs by one nucleotide. The chain recombines TRBV6-2 or TRBV6-3 with TRBJ2-2; D not resolved. The CDR3 extends over 12 amino acids. Germline V gives CDR1 MNHEY, CDR2 SVGEGT. CDR3 DNA: TGTGCCTGCAGCCCAGGAACCGGGGAGCTGTTTTTT. Protein: CACSPGTGELFF.

By its share, this clonotype is medium-sized. The V gene is TRBV6-1, the J gene TRBJ2-7; no reliable D call. V was pared by 7 bases and J by 7 bases, with 11 bases between. Germline CDR1 reads MNHNS; CDR2 reads SASEGT. The CDR3 totals 11 residues. This chain's CDR3 is CASTLTREQYF. The CDR3 coding sequence is TGTGCCAGCACCCTGACGCGGGAGCAGTACTTC.

This clonotype counts as medium-sized. The V and J genes are TRBV19 and TRBJ2-1; D uncertain. Germline loops: CDR1 LNHDA, CDR2 SQIVND (reference sequence). This CDR3 contains 13 residues. Trimming took 5 bases from V and 9 from J, leaving 14 bases between them. CDR3 nucleotide sequence: TGTGCCAGTAGTTCCGTAGTTCGAGCTGAGCAGTTCTTC. Its translation: CASSSVVRAEQFF. The full variable domain, its missing parts supplied by reference TRBV19 and TRBJ2-1, is DGGITQSPKYLFRKEGQNVTLSCEQNLNHDAMYWYRQDPGQGLRLIYYSQIVNDFQKGDIAEGYSVSREKKESFPLTVTSAQKNPTAFYLCASSSVVRAEQFFGPGTRLTVL.

V usage is TRBV7-9 and J usage is TRBJ1-1; no reliable D call. CDR3 length equals 14 residues. Germline V gene sequence: CDR1 SEHNR, CDR2 FQNEAQ (reference sequence). Trimming took 5 bases from V and 1 from J, leaving 11 bases between them. CDR3 sequence reads: CASSPGRANTEAFF. CDR3 coding DNA: TGTGCCAGCAGCCCCGGGAGGGCGAACACTGAAGCTTTCTTT.

This clonotype counts as medium-sized (0.01 to 0.1%). This chain uses TRBV24-1 with TRBJ2-1; D possibly corresponds to TRBD1 (6 bases). Germline V gene data show CDR1 as KGHDR and CDR2 as SFDVKD. V lost 4 bases, J lost 14 bases, and 14 bases lay in between. CDR3 length equals 12 residues. CDR3 nucleotide sequence: TGTGCCACCAGTGACCCGACAGGCGTTAAGTTCTTC. Its translation is CATSDPTGVKFF.